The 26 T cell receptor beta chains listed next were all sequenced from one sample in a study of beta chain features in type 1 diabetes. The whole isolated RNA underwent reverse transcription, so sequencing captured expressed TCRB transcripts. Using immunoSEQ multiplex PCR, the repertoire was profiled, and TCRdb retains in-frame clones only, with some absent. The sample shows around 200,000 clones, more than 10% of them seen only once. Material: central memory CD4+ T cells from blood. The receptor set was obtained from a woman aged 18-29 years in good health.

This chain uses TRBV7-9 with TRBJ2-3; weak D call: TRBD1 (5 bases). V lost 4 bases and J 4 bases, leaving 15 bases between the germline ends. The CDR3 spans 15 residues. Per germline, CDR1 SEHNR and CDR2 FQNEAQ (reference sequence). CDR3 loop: CASSSRVGRSDTQYF. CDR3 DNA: TGTGCCAGCAGCTCCAGGGTAGGACGGTCAGATACGCAGTATTTT.

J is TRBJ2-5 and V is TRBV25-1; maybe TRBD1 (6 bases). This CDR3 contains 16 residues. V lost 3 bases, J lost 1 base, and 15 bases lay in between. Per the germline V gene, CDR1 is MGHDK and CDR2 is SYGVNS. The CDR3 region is CASSDAFRGGQETQYF. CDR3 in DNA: TGTGCCAGCAGTGATGCCTTTAGAGGGGGCCAAGAGACCCAGTACTTC.

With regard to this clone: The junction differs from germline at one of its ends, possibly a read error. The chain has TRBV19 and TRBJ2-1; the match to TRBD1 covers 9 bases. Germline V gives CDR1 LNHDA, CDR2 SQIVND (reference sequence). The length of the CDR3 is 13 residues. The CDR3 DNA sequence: TGTGCCAGTAGTATCGGGACAGGGTTGGAGCGGTTCTTC. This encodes CASSIGTGLERFF.

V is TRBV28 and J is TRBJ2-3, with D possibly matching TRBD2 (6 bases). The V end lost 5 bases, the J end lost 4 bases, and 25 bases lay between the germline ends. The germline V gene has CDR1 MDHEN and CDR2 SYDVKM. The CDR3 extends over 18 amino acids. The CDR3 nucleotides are TGTGCCAGCAGTCCTAGGGGTGCCTGGCGGGGCTTTTCAGATACGCAGTATTTT. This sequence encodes CASSPRGAWRGFSDTQYF.

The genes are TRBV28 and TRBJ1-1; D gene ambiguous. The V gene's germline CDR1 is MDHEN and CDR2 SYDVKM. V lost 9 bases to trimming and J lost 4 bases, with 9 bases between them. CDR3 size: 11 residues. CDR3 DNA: TGTGCCAGTTTCGGTCCCACTGAAGCTTTCTTT. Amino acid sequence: CASFGPTEAFF.

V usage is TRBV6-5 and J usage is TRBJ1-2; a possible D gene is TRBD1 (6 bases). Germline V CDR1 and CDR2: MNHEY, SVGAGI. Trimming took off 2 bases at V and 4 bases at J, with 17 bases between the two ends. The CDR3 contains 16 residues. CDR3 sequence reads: CASSYRGNRESYGYTF. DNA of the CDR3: TGTGCCAGCAGTTACAGGGGCAACAGGGAGAGCTATGGCTACACCTTC.

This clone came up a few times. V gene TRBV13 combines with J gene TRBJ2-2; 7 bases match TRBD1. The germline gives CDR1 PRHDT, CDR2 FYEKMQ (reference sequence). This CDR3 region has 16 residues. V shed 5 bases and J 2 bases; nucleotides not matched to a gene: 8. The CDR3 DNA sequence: TGTGCCAGCAGCGACAGGACAGGTTATAACACCGGGGAGCTGTTTTTT. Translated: CASSDRTGYNTGELFF.

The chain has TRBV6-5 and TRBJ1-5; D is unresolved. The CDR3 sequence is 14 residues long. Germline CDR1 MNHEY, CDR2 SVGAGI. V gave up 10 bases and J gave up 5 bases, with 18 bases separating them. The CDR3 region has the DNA TGTGCCACACGAGACGGAGGTAGGGATCAGCCCCAGCATTTT. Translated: CATRDGGRDQPQHF.

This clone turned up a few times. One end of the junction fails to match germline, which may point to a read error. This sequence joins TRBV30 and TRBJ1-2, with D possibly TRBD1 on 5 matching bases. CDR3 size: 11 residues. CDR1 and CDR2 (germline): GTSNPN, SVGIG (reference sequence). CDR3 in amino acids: CAWSGQFGLIF. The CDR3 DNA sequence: TGTGCCTGGAGTGGACAGTTTGGGCTTATCTTC.

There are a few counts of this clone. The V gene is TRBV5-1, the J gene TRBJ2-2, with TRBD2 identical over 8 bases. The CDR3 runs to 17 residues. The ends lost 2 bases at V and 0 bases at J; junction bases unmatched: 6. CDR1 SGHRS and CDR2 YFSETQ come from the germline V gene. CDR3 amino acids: CASSLNSGTANTGELFF. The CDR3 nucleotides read TGCGCCAGCAGCTTAAATAGCGGGACGGCGAACACCGGGGAGCTGTTTTTT.

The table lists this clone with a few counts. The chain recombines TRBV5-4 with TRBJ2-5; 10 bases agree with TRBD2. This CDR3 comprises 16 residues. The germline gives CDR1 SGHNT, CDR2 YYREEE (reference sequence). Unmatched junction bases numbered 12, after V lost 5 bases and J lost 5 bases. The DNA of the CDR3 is TGTGCCAGCAGGCGTCAAGCGGGAGGGCCCTCTGAGACCCAGTACTTC. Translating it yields CASRRQAGGPSETQYF. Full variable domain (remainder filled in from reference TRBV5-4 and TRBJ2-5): ETGVTQSPTHLIKTRGQQVTLRCSSQSGHNTVSWYQQALGQGPQFIFQYYREEENGRGNFPPRFSGLQFPNYSSELNVNALELDDSALYLCASRRQAGGPSETQYFGPGTRLLVL.

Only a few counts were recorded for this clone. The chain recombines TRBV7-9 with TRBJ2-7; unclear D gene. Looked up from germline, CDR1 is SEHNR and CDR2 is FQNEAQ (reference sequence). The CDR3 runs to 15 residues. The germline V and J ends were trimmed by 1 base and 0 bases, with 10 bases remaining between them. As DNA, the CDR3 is TGTGCCAGCAGCTTAGAGTCCGGTTACTCCTACGAGCAGTACTTC. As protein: CASSLESGYSYEQYF.

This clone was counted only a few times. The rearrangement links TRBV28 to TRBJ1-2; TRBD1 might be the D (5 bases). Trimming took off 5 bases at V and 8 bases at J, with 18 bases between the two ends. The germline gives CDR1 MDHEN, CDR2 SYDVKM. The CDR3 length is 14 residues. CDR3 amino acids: CASSPTQGVEGYTF. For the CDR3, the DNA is TGTGCCAGCAGTCCTACCCAGGGTGTGGAGGGCTACACCTTC.

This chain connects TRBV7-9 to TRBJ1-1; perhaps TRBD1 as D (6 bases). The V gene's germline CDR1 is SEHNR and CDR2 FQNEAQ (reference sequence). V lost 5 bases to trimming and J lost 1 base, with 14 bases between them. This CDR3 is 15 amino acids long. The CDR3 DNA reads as TGTGCCAGCAGCGAATCGGGGACACCGAACACTGAAGCTTTCTTT. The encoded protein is CASSESGTPNTEAFF.

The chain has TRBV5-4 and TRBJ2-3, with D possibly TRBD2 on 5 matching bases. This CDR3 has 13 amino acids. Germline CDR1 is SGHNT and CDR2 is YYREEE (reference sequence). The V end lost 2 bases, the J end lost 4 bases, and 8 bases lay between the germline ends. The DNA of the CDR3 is TGTGCCAGCAGCTTCGCTAGCCCAGATACGCAGTATTTT. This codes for CASSFASPDTQYF.

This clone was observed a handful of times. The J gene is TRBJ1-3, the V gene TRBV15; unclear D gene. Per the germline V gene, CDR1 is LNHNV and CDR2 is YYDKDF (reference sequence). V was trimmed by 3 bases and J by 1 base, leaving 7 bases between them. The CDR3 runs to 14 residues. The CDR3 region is CATSSFGSGNTIYF. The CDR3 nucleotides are TGTGCCACCAGCAGTTTCGGGTCTGGAAACACCATATATTTT.

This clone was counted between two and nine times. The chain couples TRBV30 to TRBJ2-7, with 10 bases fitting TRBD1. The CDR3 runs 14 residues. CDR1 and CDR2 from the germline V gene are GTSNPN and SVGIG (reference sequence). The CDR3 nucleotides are TGTGCGGCTGGCGTGGGACAGGGGACGCAGGAGCAGTACTTC. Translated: CAAGVGQGTQEQYF.

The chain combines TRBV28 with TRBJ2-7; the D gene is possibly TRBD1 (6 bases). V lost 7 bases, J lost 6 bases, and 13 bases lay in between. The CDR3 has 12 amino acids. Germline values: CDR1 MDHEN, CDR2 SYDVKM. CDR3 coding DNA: TGTGCCAGCAATAACAGGGTTGGCGAGCAGTACTTC. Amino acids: CASNNRVGEQYF.

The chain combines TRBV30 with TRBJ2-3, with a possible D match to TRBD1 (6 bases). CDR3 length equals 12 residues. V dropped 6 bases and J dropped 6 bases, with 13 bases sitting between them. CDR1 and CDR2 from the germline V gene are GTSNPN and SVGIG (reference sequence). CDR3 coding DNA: TGTGCCTGCAGCACAGGGCCCGATACGCAGTATTTT. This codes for CACSTGPDTQYF.

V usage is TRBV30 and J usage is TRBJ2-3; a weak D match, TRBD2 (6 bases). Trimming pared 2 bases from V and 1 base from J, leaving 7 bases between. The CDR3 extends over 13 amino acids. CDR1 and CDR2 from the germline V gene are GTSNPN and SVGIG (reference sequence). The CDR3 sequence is CAWSPGGTDTQYF. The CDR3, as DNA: TGTGCCTGGAGTCCGGGGGGCACAGATACGCAGTATTTT.

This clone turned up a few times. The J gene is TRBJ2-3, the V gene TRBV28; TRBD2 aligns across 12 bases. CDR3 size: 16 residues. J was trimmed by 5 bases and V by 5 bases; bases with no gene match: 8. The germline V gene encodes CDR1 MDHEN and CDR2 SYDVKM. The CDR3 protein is CASSVQTGLAGDTQYF. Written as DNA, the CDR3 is TGTGCCAGCAGTGTCCAAACGGGACTAGCGGGAGATACGCAGTATTTT.

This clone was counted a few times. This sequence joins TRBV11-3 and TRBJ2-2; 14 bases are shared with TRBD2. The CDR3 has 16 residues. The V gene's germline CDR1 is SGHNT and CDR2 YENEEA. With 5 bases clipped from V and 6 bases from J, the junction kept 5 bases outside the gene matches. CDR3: CASSPGTSGRAGELFF. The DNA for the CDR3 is TGTGCCAGCAGCCCTGGGACTAGCGGGAGAGCCGGGGAGCTGTTTTTT. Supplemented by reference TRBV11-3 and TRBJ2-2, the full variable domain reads EAGVVQSPRYKIIEKKQPVAFWCNPISGHNTLYWYLQNLGQGPELLIRYENEEAVDDSQLPKDRFSAERLKGVDSTLKIQPAELGDSAVYLCASSPGTSGRAGELFFGEGSRLTVL.

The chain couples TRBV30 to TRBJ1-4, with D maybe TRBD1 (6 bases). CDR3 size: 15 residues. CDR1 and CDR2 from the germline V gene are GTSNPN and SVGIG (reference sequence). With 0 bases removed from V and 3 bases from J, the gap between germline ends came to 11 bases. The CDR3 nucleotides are TGTGCCTGGAGTGTCTCCAGGGGAGCTAATGAAAAACTGTTTTTT. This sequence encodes CAWSVSRGANEKLFF.

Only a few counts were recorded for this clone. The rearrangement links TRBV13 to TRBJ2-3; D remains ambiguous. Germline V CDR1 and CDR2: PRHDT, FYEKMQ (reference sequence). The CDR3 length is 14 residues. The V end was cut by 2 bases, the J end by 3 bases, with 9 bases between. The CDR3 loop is CASSLLSETDTQYF. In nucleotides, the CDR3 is TGTGCCAGCAGCTTATTGTCGGAGACAGATACGCAGTATTTT. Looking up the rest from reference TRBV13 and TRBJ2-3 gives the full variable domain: AAGVIQSPRHLIKEKRETATLKCYPIPRHDTVYWYQQGPGQDPQFLISFYEKMQSDKGSIPDRFSAQQFSDYHSELNMSSLELGDSALYFCASSLLSETDTQYFGPGTRLTVL.

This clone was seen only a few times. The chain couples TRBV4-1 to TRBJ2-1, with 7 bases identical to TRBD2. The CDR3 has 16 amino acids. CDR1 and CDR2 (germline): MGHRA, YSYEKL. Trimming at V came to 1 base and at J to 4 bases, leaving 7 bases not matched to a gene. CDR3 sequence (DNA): TGCGCCAGCAGCCAAGTTTATAGCGGGTCTTACAATGAGCAGTTCTTC. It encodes CASSQVYSGSYNEQFF.

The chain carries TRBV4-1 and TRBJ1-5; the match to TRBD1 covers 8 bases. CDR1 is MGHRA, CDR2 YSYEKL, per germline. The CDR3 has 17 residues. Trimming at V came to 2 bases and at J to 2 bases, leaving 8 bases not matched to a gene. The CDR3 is CASSQIDRGRRNQPQHF. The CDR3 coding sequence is TGCGCCAGCAGCCAAATCGACAGGGGCCGCCGCAATCAGCCCCAGCATTTT.